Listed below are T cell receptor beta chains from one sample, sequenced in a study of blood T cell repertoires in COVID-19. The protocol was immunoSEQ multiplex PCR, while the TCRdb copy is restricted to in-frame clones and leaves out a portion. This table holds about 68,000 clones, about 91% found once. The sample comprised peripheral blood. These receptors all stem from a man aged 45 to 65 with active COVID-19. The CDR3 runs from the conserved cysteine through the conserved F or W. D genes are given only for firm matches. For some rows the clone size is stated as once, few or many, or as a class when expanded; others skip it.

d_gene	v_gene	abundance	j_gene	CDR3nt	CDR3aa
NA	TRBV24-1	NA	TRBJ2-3	TGTGCCACCAGTGATTCACTCCAACGCACAGATACGCAGTATTTT	CATSDSLQRTDTQYF
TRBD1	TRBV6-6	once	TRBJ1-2	TGTGCCAGCGGTCCCGGGACAGGGAACTATGGCTACACCTTC	CASGPGTGNYGYTF
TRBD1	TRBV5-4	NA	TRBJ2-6	TGTGCCAGCAGCGAGGGACAGGGGGCGATTTATGGGGCCAACGTCCTGACTTTC	CASSEGQGAIYGANVLTF
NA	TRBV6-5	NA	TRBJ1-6	TGTGCCAGCAGGTCCGGAGGCAGGATCAATTCACCCCTCCACTTT	CASRSGGRINSPLHF
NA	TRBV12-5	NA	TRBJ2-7	TGTGCTAGTGGTTCGGGTGATTACGAGCAGTACTTC	CASGSGDYEQYF
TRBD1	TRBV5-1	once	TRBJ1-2	TGCGCCAGCAGCTTAGGACAGGGGCACGGCTACACCTTC	CASSLGQGHGYTF
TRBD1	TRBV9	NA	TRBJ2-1	TGTGCCAGCAGCGTAGAGGCAGGGGGCAATGAGCAGTTCTTC	CASSVEAGGNEQFF
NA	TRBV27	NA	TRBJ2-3	TGTGCCAGCAGTATGAGGAATATCCAGATCTCCCCGGATACGCAGTATTTT	CASSMRNIQISPDTQYF
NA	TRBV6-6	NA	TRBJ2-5	TGTGCCAGCAGTTACACAAGCAGGGCCCAAGAGACCCAGTACTTC	CASSYTSRAQETQYF
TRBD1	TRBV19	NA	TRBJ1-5	TGTGCCAGTAGTATCACAAGACAGGGGGCGAGCAATCAGCCCCAGCATTTT	CASSITRQGASNQPQHF
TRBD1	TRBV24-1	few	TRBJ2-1	TGTGCCACCGCTGAGACAGGGAATTCCGATGAGCAGTTCTTC	CATAETGNSDEQFF
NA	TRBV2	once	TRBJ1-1	TGTGCCAGCAGCCCCCGGGGTCGTCTCACGGGCACTGAAGCTTTCTTT	CASSPRGRLTGTEAFF
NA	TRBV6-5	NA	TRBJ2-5	TGTGCCAGCAGTTCTGACCAAGAGACCCAGTACTTC	CASSSDQETQYF
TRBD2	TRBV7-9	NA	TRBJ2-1	TGTGCCAGCAGCTTAGGACTAGCGGGGGGGCATGAGCAGTTCTTC	CASSLGLAGGHEQFF
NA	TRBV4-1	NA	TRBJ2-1	TGCGCCAGCAGCCAAGTGACAGCATACAATGAGCAGTTCTTC	CASSQVTAYNEQFF
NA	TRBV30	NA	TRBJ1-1	TGTGCCTGGAGCGCAGGGTGGGACACTGAAGCTTTCTTT	CAWSAGWDTEAFF
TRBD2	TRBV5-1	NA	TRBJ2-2	TGCGCCAGCAGCACCGGACTAGCGGGGGACAACACCGGGGAGCTGTTTTTT	CASSTGLAGDNTGELFF
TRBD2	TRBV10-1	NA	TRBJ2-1	TGCGCCAGCAGTGGGTCGGCTAGCGGGGGGCACAATGAGCAGTTCTTC	CASSGSASGGHNEQFF
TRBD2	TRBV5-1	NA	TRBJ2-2	TGCGCCAGCAGCCTTAGCGGGGGGGCGTACACCGGGGAGCTGTTTTTT	CASSLSGGAYTGELFF
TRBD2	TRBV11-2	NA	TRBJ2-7	TGTGCCAGCAGAGGACTAGCGAGAATAGACTGGGAGCAGTACTTC	CASRGLARIDWEQYF
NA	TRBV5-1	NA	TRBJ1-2	TGCGCCACCGGGACACCAAACTATGGCTACACCTTC	CATGTPNYGYTF
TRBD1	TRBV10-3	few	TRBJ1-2	TGTGCCATCAGATTGACAGGGGGCGATGGCTACACCTTC	CAIRLTGGDGYTF
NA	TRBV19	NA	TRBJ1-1	TGTGCCAGTAGCCTAGGGGGAGTGAACACTGAAGCTTTCTTT	CASSLGGVNTEAFF
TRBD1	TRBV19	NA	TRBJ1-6	TGTGCCAGTAGTATAGTCGGGACAGGGTATAATTCACCCCTCCACTTT	CASSIVGTGYNSPLHF
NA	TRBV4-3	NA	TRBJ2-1	TGCGCCAGCAGCCAAGGAGGTAGGGGGAACAATGAGCAGTTCTTC	CASSQGGRGNNEQFF
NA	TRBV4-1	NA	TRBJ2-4	TGCGCCAGCAGCCGAGAGACAGAGGCCAAAAACATTCAGTACTTC	CASSRETEAKNIQYF
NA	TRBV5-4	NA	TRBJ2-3	TGTGCCAGCAGCAGGGCGGGGGCCCGCACAGATACGCAGTATTTT	CASSRAGARTDTQYF
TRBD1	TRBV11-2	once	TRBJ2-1	TGTGCCAGCAGCCCCGGACAGGCCTACAATGAGCAGTTCTTC	CASSPGQAYNEQFF
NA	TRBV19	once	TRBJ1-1	TGTGCCAGTAGTATAGACAGGAACACTGAAGCTTTCTTT	CASSIDRNTEAFF
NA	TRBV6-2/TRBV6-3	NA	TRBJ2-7	TGTGCCAGCAGTTACTCGACTCCCGGGAGCGAGCAGTACTTC	CASSYSTPGSEQYF
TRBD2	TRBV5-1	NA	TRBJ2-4	TGCGCCAGCAGCGTAGCGATCACTAGCGGTGCTCGGGGGAACATTCAGTACTTC	CASSVAITSGARGNIQYF
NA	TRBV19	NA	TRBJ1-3	TGTGCCAGTAGCCGGGGGGGGCGCGGAAACACCATATATTTT	CASSRGGRGNTIYF
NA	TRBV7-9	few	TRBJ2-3	TGTGCCAGCAGCGGATGGACAGTTACAGATACGCAGTATTTT	CASSGWTVTDTQYF
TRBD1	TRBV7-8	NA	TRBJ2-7	TGTGCCAGCAGCTTAGCAGCAGGGGGCACTACCTACGAGCAGTACTTC	CASSLAAGGTTYEQYF
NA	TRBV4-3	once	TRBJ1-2	TGCGCCAGCAGCCAACTACACAGAGCTAACTATGGCTACACCTTC	CASSQLHRANYGYTF
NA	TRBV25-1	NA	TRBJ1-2	TGTGCCAGCAGTGGGGAAGGACTCAACTATGGCTACACCTTC	CASSGEGLNYGYTF
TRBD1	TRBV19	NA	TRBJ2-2	TGTGCCAGTAGTACTCCCACGACAGGGGACACCGGGGAGCTGTTTTTT	CASSTPTTGDTGELFF
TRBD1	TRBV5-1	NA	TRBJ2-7	TGCGCCAGCAGCTTGGATTCCGGACAGGCCTACGAGCAGTACTTC	CASSLDSGQAYEQYF
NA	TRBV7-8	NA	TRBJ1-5	TGTGCCAGCAGCTTACAGGGTTTTGGCAATCAGCCCCAGCATTTT	CASSLQGFGNQPQHF
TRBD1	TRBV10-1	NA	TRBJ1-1	TGCGCCAGCAGTCCAGGGGGTCGAGGTTCTGAAGCTTTCTTT	CASSPGGRGSEAFF
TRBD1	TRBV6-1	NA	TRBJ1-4	TGTGCCAGCAGTGAACAGGGGGGTCATGAAAAACTGTTTTTT	CASSEQGGHEKLFF
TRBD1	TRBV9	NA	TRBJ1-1	TGTGCCAGCAGCGGAGGGACAGGGGTTAACCTCCTTGGGTTCCCCACTGAAGCTTTCTTT	CASSGGTGVNLLGFPTEAFF
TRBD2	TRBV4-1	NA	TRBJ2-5	TGCGCCAGCAGCTCCCCGATAGCGGGGGGTTTGGAGACCCAGTACTTC	CASSSPIAGGLETQYF
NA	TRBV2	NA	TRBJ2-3	TGTGCCAGCAGTGTATCAGATACGCAGTATTTT	CASSVSDTQYF
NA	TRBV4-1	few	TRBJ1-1	TGCGCCAGCAGCCAAGATACAAGGGGTGCTGAAGCTTTCTTT	CASSQDTRGAEAFF
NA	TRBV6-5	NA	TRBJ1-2	TGTGCCAGCAGAGAGTATGGCTACACCTTC	CASREYGYTF